This entry concerns a single TCR beta chain. The antigen remains undetermined. The V segment lost 6 bases and the J segment 2 bases; nucleotides outside the gene matches: 5. The CDR3 has 16 residues. The germline gives CDR1 KGHSH, CDR2 LQKENI. The sample comes from a study of cytotoxic CD8 clonotypes in ibrutinib-treated CLL. Study information: Response material was collected after a median approximately 11 months of treatment, range 6 to 36. Sample averages reached 255,043 productive templates and some 86,000 productive rearrangements. Study-wide results and limits: Public clonotypes showed up rarely, and on treatment they shrank or held steady.

Assay used: immunoSEQ multiplex PCR; TCRdb lists only in-frame clones, some missing. Of some 300,000 clones in the sample, 80% were seen once. Frozen PBMC stocks contributed 2 to 2.5 micrograms of genomic DNA to the TCR beta libraries. This chain connects TRBV18 to TRBJ2-6; 9 bases fit TRBD1. The sequencing used PBMCs, collected before ibrutinib treatment. The sequence was obtained from a human donor with chronic lymphocytic leukemia. CDR3 coding DNA: TGTGCCAGCTCCCGACAGGGGGTGGCTGGGGCCAACGTCCTGACTTTC. As protein: CASSRQGVAGANVLTF.